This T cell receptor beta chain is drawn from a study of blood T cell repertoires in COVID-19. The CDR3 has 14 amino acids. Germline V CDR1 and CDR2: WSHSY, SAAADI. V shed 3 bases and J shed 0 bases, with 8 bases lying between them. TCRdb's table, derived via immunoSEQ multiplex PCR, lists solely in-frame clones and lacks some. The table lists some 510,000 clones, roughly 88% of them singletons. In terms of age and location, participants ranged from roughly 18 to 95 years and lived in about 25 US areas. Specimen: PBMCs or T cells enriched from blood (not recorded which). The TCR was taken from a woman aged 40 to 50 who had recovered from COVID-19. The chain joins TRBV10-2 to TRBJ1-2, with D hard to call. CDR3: CASSDGSSNYGYTF. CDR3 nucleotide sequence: TGCGCCAGCAGTGATGGCAGTTCTAACTATGGCTACACCTTC.